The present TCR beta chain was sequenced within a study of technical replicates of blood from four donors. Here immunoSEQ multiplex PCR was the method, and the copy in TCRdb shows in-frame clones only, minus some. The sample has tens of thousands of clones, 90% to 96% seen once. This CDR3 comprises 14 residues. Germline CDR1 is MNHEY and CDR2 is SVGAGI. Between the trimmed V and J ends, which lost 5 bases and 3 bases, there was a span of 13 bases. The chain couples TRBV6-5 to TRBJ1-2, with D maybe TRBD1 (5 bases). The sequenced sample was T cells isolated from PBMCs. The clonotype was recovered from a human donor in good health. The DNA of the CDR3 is TGTGCCAGCAGTATTAAAGGGGCTCACTATGGCTACACCTTC. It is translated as CASSIKGAHYGYTF.